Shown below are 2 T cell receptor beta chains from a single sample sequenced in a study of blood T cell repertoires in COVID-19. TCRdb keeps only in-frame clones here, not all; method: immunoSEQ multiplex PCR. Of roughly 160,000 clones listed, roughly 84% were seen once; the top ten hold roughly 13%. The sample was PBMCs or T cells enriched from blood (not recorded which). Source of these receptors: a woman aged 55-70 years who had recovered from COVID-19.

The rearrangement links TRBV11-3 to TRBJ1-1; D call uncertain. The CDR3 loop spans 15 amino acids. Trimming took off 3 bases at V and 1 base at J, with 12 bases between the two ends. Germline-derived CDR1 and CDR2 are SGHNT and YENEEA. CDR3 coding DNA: TGTGCCAGCAGCTTCGGGTTTGGAGGGAACACTGAAGCTTTCTTT. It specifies CASSFGFGGNTEAFF.

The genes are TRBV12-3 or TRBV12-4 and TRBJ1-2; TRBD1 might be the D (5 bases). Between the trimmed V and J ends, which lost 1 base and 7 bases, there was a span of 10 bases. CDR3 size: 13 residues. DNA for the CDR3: TGTGCCAGCAGTTTAGTCAGGGAGGGTGGCTACACCTTC. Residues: CASSLVREGGYTF.